This T cell receptor beta chain is from a study of CD8 T cells in ankylosing spondylitis. Whole-study results and caveats: In ankylosing spondylitis blood, a motif of about eight highly homologous TCR beta variants appeared characteristic. Reports of some motif variants in reactive arthritis synovial fluid and blood predate this one.

Comment on this clonotype: The antigen is unknown.

MiXCR, applied by TCRdb to the 5' RACE reads, yields one record per CDR3 protein. The table shows approximately 260,000 distinct CDR3 sequences, with 8% to 9.5% occurring only once. Germline lookup yields CDR1 SQVTM and CDR2 ANQGSEA. The V end lost 0 bases, the J end lost 1 base, and 15 bases lay between the germline ends. This CDR3 is 17 amino acids long. The rearrangement links TRBV29-1 to TRBJ2-2; no clear D. The origin of this receptor is a male donor with ankylosing spondylitis or in good health (not recorded which). Input material: blood, either unsorted or a sorted T cell fraction (not recorded which). The CDR3 DNA is TGCAGCGTTGAAGAGTCAGGCCTCGAAAGGAACACCGGGGAGCTGTTTTTT. Its protein product is CSVEESGLERNTGELFF.